Listed here are 13 T cell receptor beta chains from one sample, sequenced in a study of cytomegalovirus exposure and HLA in healthy donors. 13 Jbeta primers and 60 Vbeta primers were used for the PCR. Using immunoSEQ multiplex PCR, the repertoire was profiled, and TCRdb retains in-frame clones only, with some absent. Of roughly 120,000 clones in the sample, about 74% were seen once. The sequencing input was PBMCs. The receptors were gathered from a man between 25 and 39 years old in good health and CMV-seropositive.

V gene TRBV7-9 combines with J gene TRBJ1-1; perhaps TRBD1 as D (6 bases). This CDR3 contains 13 residues. CDR1 and CDR2 from the germline V gene are SEHNR and FQNEAQ (reference sequence). Trimming removed 4 bases at V and 11 bases at J, with 17 bases between. Here the CDR3 reads CASSSGGDQGAFF. The CDR3 bases are TGTGCCAGCAGCTCCGGAGGTGACCAGGGGGCTTTCTTT.

The V call is TRBV7-6, the J call TRBJ2-5; TRBD2 aligns across 14 bases. Germline CDR1 is SGHVS and CDR2 is FNYEAQ. J gave up 5 bases and V 5 bases, and 10 bases lay outside the gene matches. The CDR3 spans 17 residues. The DNA for the CDR3 is TGTGCCAGCAGCCCCCGGATGACTAGCGGGGGGGCGGAGACCCAGTACTTC. Its translation is CASSPRMTSGGAETQYF.

The CDR3 is CASVEQGRSNSPLHF. CDR3 nucleotide sequence: TGTGCCAGCGTAGAACAGGGAAGGAGTAATTCACCCCTCCACTTT. The chain links TRBV2 to TRBJ1-6; a possible D gene is TRBD1 (6 bases). V lost 8 bases and J lost 6, with 17 bases in between. The CDR3 consists of 15 residues. CDR1 is SNHLY and CDR2 is FYNNEI in the germline V gene.

The chain links TRBV19 to TRBJ1-6; maybe TRBD1 (5 bases). Germline V lookup: CDR1 LNHDA, CDR2 SQIVND (reference sequence). The CDR3 runs to 12 residues. V lost 5 bases, J lost 10 bases, and 9 bases lay in between. For the CDR3, the DNA is TGTGCCAGTAGTTCCAGGGAATCACCCCTCCACTTT. Translation gives CASSSRESPLHF.

The V gene is TRBV28, the J gene TRBJ1-2; 7 positions match TRBD1. Germline CDR1 and CDR2: MDHEN and SYDVKM. The CDR3 has 15 amino acids. After removal of 8 bases from V and 2 bases from J, the junction contained 11 bases not matched to a gene. The CDR3 DNA sequence: TGTGCCAGCGGGGCGACAGGGAGAGCCAACTATGGCTACACCTTC. Its translation: CASGATGRANYGYTF.

This clone appeared a few times. The CDR3 loop reads CASSSFARDQETQYF. For the CDR3, the DNA is TGCGCCAGCAGCTCATTCGCGCGGGACCAAGAGACCCAGTACTTC. V and J are TRBV5-1 and TRBJ2-5, with D perhaps TRBD2 (5 bases). The germline V gene has CDR1 SGHRS and CDR2 YFSETQ. CDR3 length equals 15 residues. The germline V and J ends were trimmed by 3 bases and 0 bases, with 12 bases remaining between them.

This chain joins TRBV2 and TRBJ2-1; 7 bases are shared with TRBD2. Germline values: CDR1 SNHLY, CDR2 FYNNEI. Unmatched junction bases numbered 4, after V lost 6 bases and J lost 5 bases. The CDR3 is 13 residues long. This CDR3 is CASRHLADNEQFF. CDR3 DNA sequence: TGTGCCAGCAGGCATCTAGCGGACAATGAGCAGTTCTTC.

V and J are TRBV14 and TRBJ2-7, with TRBD1 identical over 7 bases. The CDR3 covers 15 residues. Trimming cost V 6 bases and J 0 bases; bases outside gene matches: 8. The V gene's germline CDR1 is SGHDN and CDR2 FVKESK. CDR3 nucleotide sequence: TGTGCCAGCAGTCGTGACAGGGTTAGCTCCTACGAGCAGTACTTC. Protein: CASSRDRVSSYEQYF.

The chain carries TRBV29-1 and TRBJ2-3, with 7 bases that match TRBD1. J gave up 2 bases and V 6 bases, and 8 bases lay outside the gene matches. The CDR3 is made up of 14 amino acids. CDR1 and CDR2 from the germline V gene are SQVTM and ANQGSEA. CDR3: CSVLRGFATDTQYF. Written as DNA, the CDR3 is TGCAGCGTGCTCAGGGGGTTTGCCACAGATACGCAGTATTTT.

The chain recombines TRBV19 with TRBJ2-7; possible D gene TRBD2, 5 bases. Deletions cut 8 bases from V and 3 bases from J, with 14 bases between. This CDR3 region has 13 residues. Looked up from germline, CDR1 is LNHDA and CDR2 is SQIVND (reference sequence). CDR3 sequence: CASGRGYNYEQYF. The CDR3 DNA follows: TGTGCCAGTGGCAGAGGGTACAACTACGAGCAGTACTTC.

This clone came up a few times. V usage is TRBV2 and J usage is TRBJ1-1; no clear D. CDR3 length equals 13 residues. Germline lookup yields CDR1 SNHLY and CDR2 FYNNEI. V shed 5 bases and J shed 1 base, with 8 bases lying between them. The CDR3 DNA follows: TGTGCCAGCAGTTCACTAGAGAACACTGAAGCTTTCTTT. It yields the protein CASSSLENTEAFF.

As DNA, the CDR3 is TGCGCCAGCGGGCACCACCCGATAGAGCAGTACTTC. Translated: CASGHHPIEQYF. The genes are TRBV10-1 and TRBJ2-5; D remains unclear. The length of the CDR3 is 12 residues. The germline CDR1 and CDR2 sequences are WNHNN and SYGVQD (reference sequence). V lost 8 bases to trimming and J lost 11 bases, with 18 bases between them.

The V gene is TRBV7-2, the J gene TRBJ1-4, with a possible D match to TRBD1 (5 bases). CDR3 length: 15 amino acids. Trimming shortened V by 5 bases and J by 4 bases, and 14 bases separated the two germline ends. Germline-derived CDR1 and CDR2 are SGHTA and FQGNSA. CDR3 coding DNA: TGTGCCAGCAGCGGTAGTAGCGGGGGTAATGAAAAACTGTTTTTT. This translates into CASSGSSGGNEKLFF. Supplemented by reference TRBV7-2 and TRBJ1-4, the full variable domain reads GAGVSQSPSNKVTEKGKDVELRCDPISGHTALYWYRQSLGQGLEFLIYFQGNSAPDKSGLPSDRFSAERTGGSVSTLTIQRTQQEDSAVYLCASSGSSGGNEKLFFGSGTQLSVL.